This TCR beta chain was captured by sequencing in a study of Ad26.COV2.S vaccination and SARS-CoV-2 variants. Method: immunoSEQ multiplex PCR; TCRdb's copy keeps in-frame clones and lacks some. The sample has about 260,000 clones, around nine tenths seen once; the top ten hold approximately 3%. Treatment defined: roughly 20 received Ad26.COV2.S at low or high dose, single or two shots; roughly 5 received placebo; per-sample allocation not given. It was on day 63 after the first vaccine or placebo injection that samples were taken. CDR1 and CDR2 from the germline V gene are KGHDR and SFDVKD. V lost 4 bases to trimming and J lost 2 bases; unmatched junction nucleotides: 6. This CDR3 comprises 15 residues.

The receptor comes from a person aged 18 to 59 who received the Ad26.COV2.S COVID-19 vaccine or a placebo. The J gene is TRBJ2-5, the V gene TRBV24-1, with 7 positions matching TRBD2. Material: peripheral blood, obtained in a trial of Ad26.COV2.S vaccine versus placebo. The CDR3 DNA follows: TGTGCCACCAGTGACGGGACTACGAAACAAGAGACCCAGTACTTC. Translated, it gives CATSDGTTKQETQYF.